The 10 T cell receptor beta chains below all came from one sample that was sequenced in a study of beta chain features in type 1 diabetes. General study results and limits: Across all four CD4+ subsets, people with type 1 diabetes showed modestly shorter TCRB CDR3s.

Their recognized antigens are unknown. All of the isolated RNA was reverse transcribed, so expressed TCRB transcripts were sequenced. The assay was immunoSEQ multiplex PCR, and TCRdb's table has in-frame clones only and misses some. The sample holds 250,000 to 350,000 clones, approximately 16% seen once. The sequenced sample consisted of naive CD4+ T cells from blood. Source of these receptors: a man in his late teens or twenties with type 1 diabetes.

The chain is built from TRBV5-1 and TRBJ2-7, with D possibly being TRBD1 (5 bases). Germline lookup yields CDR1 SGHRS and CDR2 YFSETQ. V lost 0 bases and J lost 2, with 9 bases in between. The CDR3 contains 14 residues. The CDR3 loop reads CASSLGQKTYEQYF. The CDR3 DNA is TGCGCCAGCAGCTTGGGACAGAAAACCTACGAGCAGTACTTC.

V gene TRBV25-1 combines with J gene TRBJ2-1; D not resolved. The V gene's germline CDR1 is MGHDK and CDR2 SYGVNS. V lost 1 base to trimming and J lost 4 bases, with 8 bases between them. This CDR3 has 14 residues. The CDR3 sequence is CASSESYEYNEQFF. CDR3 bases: TGTGCCAGCAGTGAATCGTATGAGTACAATGAGCAGTTCTTC.

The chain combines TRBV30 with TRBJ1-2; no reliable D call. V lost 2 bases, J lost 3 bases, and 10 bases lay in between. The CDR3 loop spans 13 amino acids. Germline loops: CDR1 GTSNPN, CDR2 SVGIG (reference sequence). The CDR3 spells CAWSIGRYYGYTF. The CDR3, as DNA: TGTGCCTGGAGTATTGGGAGGTACTATGGCTACACCTTC.

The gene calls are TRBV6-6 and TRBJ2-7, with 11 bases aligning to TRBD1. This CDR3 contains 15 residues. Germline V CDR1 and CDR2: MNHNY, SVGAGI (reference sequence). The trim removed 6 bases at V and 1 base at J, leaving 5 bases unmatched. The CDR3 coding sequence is TGTGCCAGCAGGACAGGGACAGGGGGATCCTACGAGCAGTACTTC. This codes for CASRTGTGGSYEQYF.

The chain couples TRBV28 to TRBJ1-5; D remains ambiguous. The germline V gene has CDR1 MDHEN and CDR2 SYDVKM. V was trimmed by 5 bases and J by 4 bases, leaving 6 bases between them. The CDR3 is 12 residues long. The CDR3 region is CASSGPNQPQHF. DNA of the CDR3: TGTGCCAGCAGTGGGCCGAATCAGCCCCAGCATTTT.

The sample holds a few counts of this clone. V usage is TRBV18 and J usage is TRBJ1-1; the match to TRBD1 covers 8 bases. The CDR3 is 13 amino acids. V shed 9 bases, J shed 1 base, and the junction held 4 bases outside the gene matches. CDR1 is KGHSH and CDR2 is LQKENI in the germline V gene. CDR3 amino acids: CASAGGGNTEAFF. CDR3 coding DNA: TGTGCCAGTGCAGGGGGCGGGAACACTGAAGCTTTCTTT.

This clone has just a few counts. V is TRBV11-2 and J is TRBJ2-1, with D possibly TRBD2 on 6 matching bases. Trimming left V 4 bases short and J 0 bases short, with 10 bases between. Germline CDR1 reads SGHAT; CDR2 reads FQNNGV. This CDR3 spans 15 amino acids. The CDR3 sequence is CASSSGVSSYNEQFF. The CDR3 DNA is TGTGCCAGCAGCTCGGGGGTGAGCTCCTACAATGAGCAGTTCTTC. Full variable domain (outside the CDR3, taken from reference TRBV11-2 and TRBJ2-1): EAGVAQSPRYKIIEKRQSVAFWCNPISGHATLYWYQQILGQGPKLLIQFQNNGVVDDSQLPKDRFSAERLKGVDSTLKIQPAKLEDSAVYLCASSSGVSSYNEQFFGPGTRLTVL.

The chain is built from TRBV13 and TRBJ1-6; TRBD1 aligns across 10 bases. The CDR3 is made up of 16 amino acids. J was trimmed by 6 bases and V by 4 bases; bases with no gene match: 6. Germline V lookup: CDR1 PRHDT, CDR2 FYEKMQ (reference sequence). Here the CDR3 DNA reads TGTGCCAGCAGCTCACAGACAGGGGGCAGTAATTCACCCCTCCACTTT. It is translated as CASSSQTGGSNSPLHF.

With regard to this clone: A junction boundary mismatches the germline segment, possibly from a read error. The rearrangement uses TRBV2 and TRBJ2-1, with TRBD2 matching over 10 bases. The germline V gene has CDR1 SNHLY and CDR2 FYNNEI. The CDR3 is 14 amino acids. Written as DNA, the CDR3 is TGTGCAAGCAGGGTAGCGGGAGGCTACAATGAGCAGTTCTTC. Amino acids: CASRVAGGYNEQFF. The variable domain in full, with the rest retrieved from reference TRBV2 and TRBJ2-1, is EPEVTQTPSHQVTQMGQEVILRCVPISNHLYFYWYRQILGQKVEFLVSFYNNEISEKSEIFDDQFSVERPDGSNFTLKIRSTKLEDSAMYFCASRVAGGYNEQFFGPGTRLTVL.

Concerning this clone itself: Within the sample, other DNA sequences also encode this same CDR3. The CDR3, as DNA: TGTGCCAGCAGCCCTGACAGGGGCCAAGAGACCCAGTACTTC. It translates to CASSPDRGQETQYF. V usage is TRBV11-2 and J usage is TRBJ2-5; 8 bases map to TRBD1. Looked up from germline, CDR1 is SGHAT and CDR2 is FQNNGV. Trimming removed 5 bases from V and 1 base from J; junction bases left unmatched: 3. CDR3 length equals 14 residues.